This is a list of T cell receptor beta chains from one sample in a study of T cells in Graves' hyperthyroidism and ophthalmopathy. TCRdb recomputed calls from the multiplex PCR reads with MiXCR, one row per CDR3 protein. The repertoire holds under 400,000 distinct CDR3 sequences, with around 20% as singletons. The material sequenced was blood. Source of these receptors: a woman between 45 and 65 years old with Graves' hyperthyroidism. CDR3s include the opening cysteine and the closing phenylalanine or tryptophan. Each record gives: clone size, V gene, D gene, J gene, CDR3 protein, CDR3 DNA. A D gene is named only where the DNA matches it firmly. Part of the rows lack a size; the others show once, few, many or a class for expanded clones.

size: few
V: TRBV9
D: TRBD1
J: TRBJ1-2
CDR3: CASSPQATGAEGYTF
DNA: TGTGCCAGCAGCCCCCAGGCGACAGGGGCGGAAGGCTACACCTTC

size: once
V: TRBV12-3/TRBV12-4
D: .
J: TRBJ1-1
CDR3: CASSLGAAKTEAFF
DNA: TGTGCCAGCAGTTTGGGGGCAGCGAAAACTGAAGCTTTCTTT

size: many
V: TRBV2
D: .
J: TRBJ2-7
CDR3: CASSEEGQVSYEQYF
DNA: TGTGCCAGCAGTGAGGAGGGCCAGGTGTCGTACGAGCAGTACTTC

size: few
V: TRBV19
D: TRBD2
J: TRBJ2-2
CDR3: CASIPGTSGAVGLFF
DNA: TGTGCCAGTATTCCCGGGACTAGCGGTGCCGTGGGGCTGTTTTTT

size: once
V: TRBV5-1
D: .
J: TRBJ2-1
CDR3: CASSLTGSQGEQFF
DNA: TGCGCCAGCAGCTTAACGGGGTCTCAAGGGGAGCAGTTCTTC

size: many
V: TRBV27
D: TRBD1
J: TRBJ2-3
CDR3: CASSLFETGGTDTQYF
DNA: TGTGCCAGCAGTTTATTTGAGACAGGGGGCACAGATACGCAGTATTTT

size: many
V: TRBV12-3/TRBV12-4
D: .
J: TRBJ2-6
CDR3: CASRSGSGANVLTF
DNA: TGTGCCAGCAGATCAGGCTCTGGGGCCAACGTCCTGACTTTC

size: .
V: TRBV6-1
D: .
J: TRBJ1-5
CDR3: CASSEVGENQPQHF
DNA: TGTGCCAGCAGTGAAGTAGGAGAGAATCAGCCCCAGCATTTT

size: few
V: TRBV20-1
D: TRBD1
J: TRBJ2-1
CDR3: CSGEDRVVGEQFF
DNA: TGCAGCGGAGAGGACAGGGTGGTAGGTGAGCAGTTCTTC

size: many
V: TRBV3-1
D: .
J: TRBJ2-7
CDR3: CASSPSSSYEQYF
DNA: TGTGCCAGCAGCCCATCTAGCAGCTACGAGCAGTACTTC

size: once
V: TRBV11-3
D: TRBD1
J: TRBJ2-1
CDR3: CASSRGGTGGTYEQFF
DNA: TGTGCCAGCAGTCGGGGTGGGACAGGCGGGACCTATGAGCAGTTCTTC

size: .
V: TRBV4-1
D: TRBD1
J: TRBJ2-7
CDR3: CASSLRQGSAYEQYF
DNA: TGCGCCAGCAGCCTTAGACAGGGCTCAGCCTACGAGCAGTACTTC

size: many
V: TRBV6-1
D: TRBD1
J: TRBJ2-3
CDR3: CASSQGALSTDTQYF
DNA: TGTGCCAGCTCCCAGGGGGCGCTTAGCACAGATACGCAGTATTTT

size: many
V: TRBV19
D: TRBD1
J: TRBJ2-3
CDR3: CASSIGRDRGTDTQYF
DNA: TGTGCCAGTAGTATAGGTCGCGACAGGGGCACAGATACGCAGTATTTT

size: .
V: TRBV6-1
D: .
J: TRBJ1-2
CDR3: CASSVMAANYGYTF
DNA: TGTGCCAGCAGTGTAATGGCAGCTAACTATGGCTACACCTTC

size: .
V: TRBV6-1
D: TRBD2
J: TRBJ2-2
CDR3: CASGGRGGTGELFF
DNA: TGTGCCAGCGGCGGGAGGGGTGGCACCGGGGAGCTGTTTTTT

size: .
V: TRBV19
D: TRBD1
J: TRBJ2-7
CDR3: CASSTDRGSISRGSEQYF
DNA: TGTGCCAGTAGTACTGACAGGGGTTCGATTTCAAGGGGATCCGAGCAGTACTTC

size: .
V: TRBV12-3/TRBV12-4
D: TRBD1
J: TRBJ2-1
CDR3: CASRPPGGAYNEQFF
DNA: TGTGCCAGCAGGCCCCCAGGGGGTGCCTACAATGAGCAGTTCTTC

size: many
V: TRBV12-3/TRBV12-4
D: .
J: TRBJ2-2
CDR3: CASSLMRAGELFF
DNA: TGTGCCAGCAGTTTAATGCGGGCCGGGGAGCTGTTTTTT

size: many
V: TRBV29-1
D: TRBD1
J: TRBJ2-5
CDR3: CSGRQGAKTQYF
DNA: TGCAGCGGGAGACAGGGGGCAAAGACCCAGTACTTC

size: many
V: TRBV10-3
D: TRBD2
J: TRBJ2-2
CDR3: CAIGSTSGSTGELFF
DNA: TGTGCCATAGGGTCGACTAGCGGGAGCACCGGGGAGCTGTTTTTT

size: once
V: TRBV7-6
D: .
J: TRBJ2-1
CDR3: CASSPRAGAADEQFF
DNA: TGTGCCAGCAGCCCCCGCGCGGGGGCGGCCGATGAGCAGTTCTTC

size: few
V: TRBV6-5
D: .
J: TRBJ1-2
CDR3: CASSYLIGDYGYTF
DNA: TGTGCCAGCAGTTACTTAATCGGGGACTATGGCTACACCTTC

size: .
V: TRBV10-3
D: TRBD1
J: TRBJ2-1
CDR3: CAISESGGSAYNEQFF
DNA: TGTGCCATCAGTGAGTCAGGGGGCTCGGCCTACAATGAGCAGTTCTTC

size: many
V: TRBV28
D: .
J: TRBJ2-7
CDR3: CASRGGQVTYEQYF
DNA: TGTGCCAGCAGGGGAGGACAGGTAACCTACGAGCAGTACTTC

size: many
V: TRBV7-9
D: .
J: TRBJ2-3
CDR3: CASSPGTTSTDTQYF
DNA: TGTGCCAGCAGCCCCGGGACAACTAGCACAGATACGCAGTATTTT

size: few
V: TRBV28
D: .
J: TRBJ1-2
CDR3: CASSPGGGLGNYGYTF
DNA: TGTGCCAGCAGCCCAGGTGGGGGCTTGGGAAACTATGGCTACACCTTC